The sequence of this TCR beta chain was determined in a study of T cell responses to AZD1222 COVID-19 vaccine. Whole-study findings and limits: Baseline serology detected seropositivity in only 5 to 7 AZD1222 recipients. White British donors predominated, females outnumbered males, and clonal diversity was possibly underestimated. Regions left unmutated in variants are reportedly the target of nearly half of spike-specific TCRs. Repertoires were collected only later (after the peak T cell response had occurred).

Repertoires were generated with immunoSEQ multiplex PCR, while TCRdb's copy carries only in-frame clones and drops some. Of about 170,000 clones in the sample, 90% were seen once. This CDR3 comprises 15 residues. V lost 3 bases to trimming and J lost 5 bases; unmatched junction nucleotides: 7. CDR1 and CDR2 (germline): LGHNA, YSLEER. About this clone itself: Its antigen is currently unknown.

The chain carries TRBV4-3 and TRBJ2-4; 7 bases align to TRBD2. This sample comprised peripheral blood, obtained 28 days after the second dose of the MenACWY control vaccine. The clonotype was recovered from an adult who received the MenACWY meningococcal vaccine as a control. CDR3 nucleotides: TGCGCCAGCAGCCAGGAACTAGCGTTCCAAAACATTCAGTACTTC. Its protein is CASSQELAFQNIQYF.